Presented here are 13 T cell receptor beta chains from one specimen sequenced in a study of blood T cell repertoires in COVID-19 (dated by TCRdb to 2020 to 2022). Receptor amplification or capture employed the immunoSEQ multiplex PCR assay. Entries here come from immuneACCESS through TCRdb and include only in-frame sequences with V and J called. Some clones fail to appear in such tables; in the studies checked, an unresolved V gene covers under half of the shortfall, and the cause of the remainder is unknown. The sample table shows around 360,000 clones, and over 75% are seen once. The ten largest clonotypes hold under 3% of the sample. Sequencing used PBMCs or T cells enriched from blood (not recorded which). Source of these receptors: a woman in her 30s who had recovered from COVID-19.

The gene calls are TRBV28 and TRBJ1-4; 9 nucleotides agree with TRBD1. The germline CDR1 and CDR2 sequences are MDHEN and SYDVKM. J gave up 7 bases and V 6 bases, and 3 bases lay outside the gene matches. The CDR3 totals 13 residues. CDR3 DNA sequence: TGTGCCAGCAGGGGACAGGGAAGTGAAAAACTGTTTTTT. Amino acid sequence: CASRGQGSEKLFF.

This clone was counted once. This chain connects TRBV6-1 to TRBJ1-5; D is perhaps TRBD1 (6 bases). The CDR3 length is 15 residues. Trimming pared 3 bases from V and 6 bases from J, leaving 15 bases between. The germline V gene encodes CDR1 MNHNS and CDR2 SASEGT. DNA of the CDR3: TGTGCCAGCAGTGAGTGGGGTCTAGGGGGTCAGCCCCAGCATTTT. Protein product: CASSEWGLGGQPQHF.

This clone has more than one count but fewer than ten. The chain employs TRBV3-1 (or the pseudogene TRBV3-2) and TRBJ1-3, with D unresolved. The CDR3 covers 17 residues. Trimming removed 0 bases from V and 4 bases from J, with 16 bases in between. Looked up from germline, CDR1 is LGHDT and CDR2 is YNNKEL (reference sequence). DNA for the CDR3: TGTGCCAGCAGCCAAGATGTTGTCAGTTTCCTGGGAAACACCATATATTTT. Protein product: CASSQDVVSFLGNTIYF.

In this sample, this clone turned up a few times. The chain links TRBV18 to TRBJ1-4; D may be TRBD1 (6 bases). Trimming shortened V by 4 bases and J by 2 bases, and 17 bases separated the two germline ends. Germline V gene data show CDR1 as KGHSH and CDR2 as LQKENI. This CDR3 is built from 17 residues. The CDR3 DNA is TGTGCCAGCTCACGGATCGCTCAGGGGATGACTAATGAAAAACTGTTTTTT. Translating it yields CASSRIAQGMTNEKLFF.

The rearrangement joins TRBV5-4 to TRBJ2-3; 7 bases are a match to TRBD2. This CDR3 has 12 residues. CDR1 is SGHNT and CDR2 is YYREEE in the germline V gene (reference sequence). V was pared by 4 bases and J by 11 bases, with 7 bases of the junction left unmatched. The CDR3: CASSLGLAEQYF. CDR3 nucleotide sequence: TGTGCCAGCAGCCTCGGGCTAGCGGAGCAGTATTTT.

The chain employs TRBV7-8 and TRBJ1-1, with D perhaps matching TRBD1 (5 bases). The CDR3 runs to 12 residues. Trimming removed 2 bases at V and 10 bases at J, with 11 bases between. Per germline, CDR1 SGHVS and CDR2 FQNEAQ. CDR3 loop: CASSLHRQVAFF. CDR3 nucleotide sequence: TGTGCCAGCAGCTTACACAGGCAAGTAGCTTTCTTT.

The J gene is TRBJ2-2, the V gene TRBV3-1 (or the pseudogene TRBV3-2); 11 nucleotides match TRBD2. Germline V gene data show CDR1 as LGHDT and CDR2 as YNNKEL (reference sequence). The CDR3 is 17 residues long. The V gene end was trimmed by 0 bases and the J gene end by 3 bases; junction bases not matched to a gene: 3. The CDR3 here is CASSQDSLAGDTGELFF. For the CDR3, the DNA is TGTGCCAGCAGCCAAGATTCACTAGCGGGAGACACCGGGGAGCTGTTTTTT.

V and J are TRBV5-1 and TRBJ2-5; maybe TRBD1 (6 bases). Trimming shortened V by 4 bases and J by 2 bases, and 18 bases separated the two germline ends. Germline-derived CDR1 and CDR2 are SGHRS and YFSETQ. The CDR3 spans 16 residues. The CDR3 region is CASSASFGQIQETQYF. The CDR3 DNA is TGCGCCAGCAGCGCGTCTTTCGGACAGATACAAGAGACCCAGTACTTC.

The chain links TRBV5-4 to TRBJ1-2; a possible D gene is TRBD1 (5 bases). CDR1 is SGHNT, CDR2 YYREEE, per germline (reference sequence). The CDR3 has 14 residues. Deletions cut 4 bases from V and 6 bases from J, with 16 bases between. CDR3 DNA sequence: TGTGCCAGCAGCGCCCCAGGGAAGATTAATGGCTACACCTTC. This translates into CASSAPGKINGYTF.

This chain uses TRBV5-1 with TRBJ1-1; TRBD1 matches 8 bases. Germline loops: CDR1 SGHRS, CDR2 YFSETQ. The CDR3 spans 16 residues. V dropped 4 bases and J dropped 6; count of bases not matched to a gene: 14. CDR3: CASSLNPQGGWAEAFF. The DNA for the CDR3 is TGCGCCAGCAGCCTTAACCCACAGGGGGGTTGGGCTGAAGCTTTCTTT.

This chain connects TRBV15 to TRBJ2-7; possibly TRBD1 for D (6 bases). From germline, CDR1 is LNHNV and CDR2 YYDKDF (reference sequence). Trimming took 0 bases from V and 6 from J, leaving 12 bases between them. This CDR3 is built from 14 residues. CDR3: CATSREATGREQYF. CDR3 sequence (DNA): TGTGCCACCAGCAGAGAAGCGACAGGACGCGAGCAGTACTTC.

This chain connects TRBV7-3 to TRBJ2-7; 7 bases are a match to TRBD2. CDR3 length equals 15 residues. Germline CDR1 SGHTA, CDR2 FQGTGA. The V segment lost 2 bases and the J segment 2 bases; nucleotides outside the gene matches: 6. The CDR3 reads CASSLQAGWAYEQYF. The CDR3 region has the DNA TGTGCCAGCAGCTTACAAGCGGGGTGGGCCTACGAGCAGTACTTC.

In this sample, this clone turned up once. The chain has TRBV4-1 and TRBJ1-2; D gene unclear. This CDR3 spans 16 amino acids. Germline V gene data show CDR1 as MGHRA and CDR2 as YSYEKL. The germline V and J ends were trimmed by 4 bases and 2 bases, with 17 bases remaining between them. The CDR3 loop reads CASSLAPGTKNYGYTF. In DNA form, the CDR3 reads TGCGCCAGCAGCCTCGCTCCGGGAACGAAAAACTATGGCTACACCTTC.